This TCR beta chain appears in the sequencing data of a study of identical twins. TCRdb independently ran MiXCR on the 5' RACE reads; one entry per CDR3 protein. The table has a few hundred thousand distinct CDR3 sequences, 9.5% to 15% seen once; the top ten hold 4%. Notes on the study in general: Shared out-of-frame alpha sequences (those common to twins) showed excess low generation probability. With monozygotic twins, out-of-frame TCR alpha sharing exceeded what models estimated.

Each donor was a healthy Caucasian. Note on this clonotype: As yet, its antigen is unknown.

V lost 5 bases and J lost 4, with 9 bases in between. Germline V gene sequence: CDR1 KGHSH, CDR2 LQKENI. The CDR3 runs to 13 residues. This sample also belongs to another study, concerning yellow fever vaccine responses in identical twins.

The TCR comes from a woman under 30 in good health. The sequenced material came from memory (CD45RO+) T cells sorted from blood. V usage is TRBV18 and J usage is TRBJ2-1, with a tentative D call TRBD1 (6 bases). Here the CDR3 DNA reads TGTGCCAGCTCAAGGACAGTGTACAATGAGCAGTTCTTC. This translates into CASSRTVYNEQFF. Together with reference TRBV18 and TRBJ2-1, the CDR3 gives the full variable domain: NAGVMQNPRHLVRRRGQEARLRCSPMKGHSHVYWYRQLPEEGLKFMVYLQKENIIDESGMPKERFSAEFPKEGPSILRIQQVVRGDSAAYFCASSRTVYNEQFFGPGTRLTVL.